These 18 T cell receptor beta chains originate from one sample sequenced in a study of cytomegalovirus exposure and HLA in healthy donors. PCR was performed using 60 Vbeta and 13 Jbeta primers. The assay was immunoSEQ multiplex PCR, and TCRdb's table has in-frame clones only and misses some. The sample gives fewer than 250,000 clones, roughly 80% of which show up once; 1.6% is in the top ten. The material sequenced was PBMCs. The receptors derive from a young woman in good health and CMV-seronegative.

This clone was found a few times. V is TRBV29-1 and J is TRBJ2-1; no clear D. Trimming pared 3 bases from V and 6 bases from J, leaving 15 bases between. This CDR3 comprises 14 residues. Germline assignment: CDR1 SQVTM and CDR2 ANQGSEA. CDR3 sequence: CSVDGVEALNEQFF. The DNA of the CDR3 is TGCAGCGTTGATGGCGTCGAGGCTCTCAATGAGCAGTTCTTC.

This clone came up once. The rearrangement joins TRBV6-1 to TRBJ1-5; the D is unclear. Trimming removed 3 bases at V and 0 bases at J, with 15 bases between. The germline V gene encodes CDR1 MNHNS and CDR2 SASEGT. The CDR3 runs 17 residues. The CDR3 loop reads CASSDAGRAYSNQPQHF. CDR3 coding DNA: TGTGCCAGCAGTGATGCGGGTCGGGCTTATAGCAATCAGCCCCAGCATTTT.

The rearrangement joins TRBV7-2 to TRBJ1-3, with D possibly being TRBD1 (5 bases). Germline CDR1 and CDR2: SGHTA and FQGNSA. The ends were cut back, 1 base at V and 12 bases at J, with 13 bases in the middle. CDR3 size: 13 residues. The CDR3 loop reads CASSLGQGVSIYF. The CDR3 region has the DNA TGTGCCAGCAGCTTAGGCCAGGGTGTTAGCATATATTTT. The full variable domain, rest sourced from reference TRBV7-2 and TRBJ1-3, is GAGVSQSPSNKVTEKGKDVELRCDPISGHTALYWYRQSLGQGLEFLIYFQGNSAPDKSGLPSDRFSAERTGGSVSTLTIQRTQQEDSAVYLCASSLGQGVSIYFGEGSWLTVV.

This rearrangement joins TRBV19 to TRBJ2-2; 8 bases fit TRBD2. Germline V gene lookup returns CDR1 LNHDA and CDR2 SQIVND (reference sequence). CDR3 length: 17 residues. After removal of 5 bases from V and 3 bases from J, the junction contained 11 bases not matched to a gene. The CDR3 DNA follows: TGTGCCAGTAGTGGTCAGATTAGCGGGATTTACACCGGGGAGCTGTTTTTT. It encodes CASSGQISGIYTGELFF.

The rearrangement uses TRBV4-3 and TRBJ1-1; D ambiguous. V was clipped by 0 bases and J by 0 bases, with 8 bases between them. CDR1 is LGHNA and CDR2 is YSLEER in the germline V gene. The CDR3 loop spans 15 amino acids. Here the CDR3 DNA reads TGCGCCAGCAGCCAAGATCAACACCTGAACACTGAAGCTTTCTTT. The encoded protein is CASSQDQHLNTEAFF.

This chain connects TRBV7-9 to TRBJ1-4, with D possibly matching TRBD1 (5 bases). V was cut by 3 bases and J by 5 bases, with 16 bases left in between. Germline V CDR1 and CDR2: SEHNR, FQNEAQ (reference sequence). The CDR3 length is 16 residues. The CDR3 spells CASSFDAGAQNEKLFF. The CDR3 DNA reads TGTGCCAGCAGCTTTGATGCTGGGGCTCAGAATGAAAAACTGTTTTTT. The complete variable domain, with remaining parts taken from reference TRBV7-9 and TRBJ1-4, reads DTGVSQNPRHKITKRGQNVTFRCDPISEHNRLYWYRQTLGQGPEFLTYFQNEAQLEKSRLLSDRFSAERPKGSFSTLEIQRTEQGDSAMYLCASSFDAGAQNEKLFFGSGTQLSVL.

The CDR3 protein is CSAPRGEQYF. As DNA, the CDR3 is TGCAGTGCCCCTAGGGGCGAGCAGTACTTC. V is TRBV20-1 and J is TRBJ2-7; a weak D match, TRBD1 (5 bases). The germline gives CDR1 DFQATT, CDR2 SNEGSKA (reference sequence). The CDR3 sequence is 10 residues long. V was cut by 6 bases and J by 6 bases, with 9 bases left in between.

This clone has a handful of counts. The chain joins TRBV7-3 to TRBJ1-1, with 7 nucleotides matching TRBD1. Looked up from germline, CDR1 is SGHTA and CDR2 is FQGTGA. V shed 2 bases, J shed 1 base, and the junction held 7 bases outside the gene matches. The CDR3 contains 16 residues. CDR3 coding DNA: TGTGCCAGCAGCTTAGTAGGGGGCGCTGGGAACACTGAAGCTTTCTTT. Translated: CASSLVGGAGNTEAFF.

This clone showed up just once. The rearrangement joins TRBV19 to TRBJ1-1; D perhaps matches TRBD1 (6 bases). CDR3 length: 17 residues. Trimming removed 4 bases at V and 3 bases at J, with 21 bases between. The germline CDR1 and CDR2 sequences are LNHDA and SQIVND (reference sequence). The CDR3 loop reads CASSRGLRIKGDTEAFF. CDR3 DNA: TGTGCCAGTAGTAGGGGCCTACGGATCAAGGGGGACACTGAAGCTTTCTTT. Based on the CDR3 plus reference TRBV19 and TRBJ1-1, the full variable domain is DGGITQSPKYLFRKEGQNVTLSCEQNLNHDAMYWYRQDPGQGLRLIYYSQIVNDFQKGDIAEGYSVSREKKESFPLTVTSAQKNPTAFYLCASSRGLRIKGDTEAFFGQGTRLTVV.

The rearrangement joins TRBV4-1 to TRBJ2-2, with TRBD1 matching 7 bases. The junction had 5 bases not matched to a gene; V was cut back by 4 bases and J by 0 bases. CDR1 and CDR2 from the germline V gene are MGHRA and YSYEKL. CDR3 size: 16 residues. The CDR3 is CASSPRTGANTGELFF. The CDR3 DNA follows: TGCGCCAGCAGCCCTCGGACAGGCGCGAACACCGGGGAGCTGTTTTTT.

The chain is built from TRBV5-6 and TRBJ1-1; D perhaps matches TRBD1 (5 bases). The CDR3 contains 15 residues. Germline V lookup: CDR1 SGHDT, CDR2 YYEEEE. The V end was cut by 4 bases, the J end by 0 bases, with 13 bases between. The chain's CDR3 is CASSLTTDMNTEAFF. The CDR3 DNA follows: TGTGCCAGCAGCCTTACGACAGACATGAACACTGAAGCTTTCTTT.

V is TRBV4-2 and J is TRBJ2-5; maybe TRBD2 (6 bases). The V gene lost 1 base and the J gene lost 4 bases, with 16 bases spanning the gap. Per germline, CDR1 LGHNA and CDR2 YNFKEQ. The CDR3 consists of 16 residues. The CDR3 here is CASSQGSGRAGETQYF. CDR3 DNA sequence: TGTGCCAGCAGCCAAGGTAGCGGAAGGGCCGGAGAGACCCAGTACTTC.

The CDR3 sequence: CASSETISYEQYF. CDR3 nucleotide sequence: TGCGCCAGCAGTGAGACTATTTCCTACGAGCAGTACTTC. This chain uses TRBV10-1 with TRBJ2-7; D is ambiguous. The CDR3 covers 13 residues. V lost 2 bases, J lost 1 base, and 6 bases lay in between. Germline CDR1 is WNHNN and CDR2 is SYGVQD (reference sequence).

Notes on this clone: At the DNA level, this CDR3 is encoded by other sequences in the same sample as well. The CDR3 sequence: CASSSRTGYTEAFF. The CDR3 region has the DNA TGTGCCAGCAGTTCCCGTACAGGGTACACTGAAGCTTTCTTT. The V call is TRBV6-5, the J call TRBJ1-1; a possible D gene is TRBD1 (6 bases). CDR1 and CDR2 (germline): MNHEY, SVGAGI. The V end was cut by 4 bases, the J end by 3 bases, with 12 bases between. The CDR3 runs 14 residues.

In its sample, this clone was seen a few times. The chain uses TRBV19 and TRBJ2-1, with 7 positions matching TRBD1. The J segment lost 4 bases and the V segment lost 11 bases, leaving 8 bases of the junction unmatched. Germline V gene data show CDR1 as LNHDA and CDR2 as SQIVND (reference sequence). CDR3 length: 13 residues. The CDR3 DNA follows: TGTGCCTCACGACAGGGAAGATACAATGAGCAGTTCTTC. Its translation: CASRQGRYNEQFF.

The V and J genes are TRBV19 and TRBJ1-4, with D perhaps TRBD1 (5 bases). V was cut by 4 bases and J by 8 bases, with 14 bases left in between. Per the germline V gene, CDR1 is LNHDA and CDR2 is SQIVND (reference sequence). This CDR3 has 14 amino acids. The CDR3 here is CASSTPGTWEKLFF. CDR3 DNA sequence: TGTGCCAGTAGTACTCCCGGGACTTGGGAAAAACTGTTTTTT.

This sequence joins TRBV6-5 and TRBJ1-4; unclear D gene. CDR1 is MNHEY, CDR2 SVGAGI, per germline. This CDR3 region has 12 residues. The germline V and J ends were trimmed by 6 bases and 8 bases, with 10 bases remaining between them. The chain's CDR3 is CASSRRGEKLFF. The CDR3 DNA follows: TGTGCCAGCAGCAGACGAGGGGAAAAACTGTTTTTT.

V is TRBV7-3 and J is TRBJ1-1, with D perhaps matching TRBD1 (6 bases). Germline V lookup: CDR1 SGHTA, CDR2 FQGTGA. The CDR3 extends over 14 amino acids. V was shortened by 5 bases and J by 4 bases, with 14 bases between the two germline ends. CDR3 protein: CASSPRGGSTEAFF. The CDR3 nucleotides are TGTGCCAGCAGCCCCCGGGGGGGCAGCACTGAAGCTTTCTTT.